A selection of T cell receptor beta chains follows, all from one sample in a study of T cell responses to AZD1222 COVID-19 vaccine. Measured with immunoSEQ multiplex PCR; TCRdb has only the in-frame clones, and not every one. Of tens of thousands of clones in the sample, about 89% were seen once. The specimen was peripheral blood, collected 28 days after the second dose of the MenACWY control vaccine. These TCRs come from an adult who received the MenACWY meningococcal vaccine as a control. Each CDR3 is given with its conserved first and last residue. The D gene is left open where the match is weak. Only some rows state a clone size, as once, few, many or a class for expanded clones.

v_call: TRBV27; clone_size: once; d_call: TRBD1; j_call: TRBJ2-3; cdr3_aa: CASSTGTGPTDTQYF; cdr3_nt: TGTGCCAGCAGTACCGGGACAGGGCCAACAGATACGCAGTATTTT
v_call: TRBV7-2; clone_size: NA; d_call: NA; j_call: TRBJ2-1; cdr3_aa: CASSLSMDLFGNEQFF; cdr3_nt: TGTGCCAGCAGCTTATCTATGGACTTATTCGGCAATGAGCAGTTCTTC
v_call: TRBV12-3/TRBV12-4; clone_size: NA; d_call: TRBD2; j_call: TRBJ2-1; cdr3_aa: CASSSGDYNEQFF; cdr3_nt: TGTGCCAGCTCCAGCGGGGACTACAATGAGCAGTTCTTC
v_call: TRBV15; clone_size: NA; d_call: NA; j_call: TRBJ1-3; cdr3_aa: CATSRDTDSGNTIYF; cdr3_nt: TGTGCCACCAGCAGAGACACGGATTCTGGAAACACCATATATTTT
v_call: TRBV6-5; clone_size: NA; d_call: NA; j_call: TRBJ2-3; cdr3_aa: CASSYGQPNRHTQYF; cdr3_nt: TGTGCCAGCAGTTACGGACAGCCAAATAGGCATACGCAGTATTTT
v_call: TRBV29-1; clone_size: NA; d_call: NA; j_call: TRBJ2-5; cdr3_aa: CSVDYGSGQTQYF; cdr3_nt: TGCAGCGTTGACTACGGGAGTGGGCAGACCCAGTACTTC
v_call: TRBV5-1; clone_size: NA; d_call: TRBD1; j_call: TRBJ2-7; cdr3_aa: CASSAGDRDYEQYF; cdr3_nt: TGCGCCAGCAGTGCCGGGGACAGGGACTACGAGCAGTACTTC
v_call: TRBV5-1; clone_size: NA; d_call: NA; j_call: TRBJ1-1; cdr3_aa: CASSLEGVNTEAFF; cdr3_nt: TGCGCCAGCAGCTTGGAGGGGGTGAACACTGAAGCTTTCTTT
v_call: TRBV6-5; clone_size: once; d_call: TRBD1; j_call: TRBJ1-6; cdr3_aa: CASSNWGQGRSPLHF; cdr3_nt: TGTGCCAGCAGTAACTGGGGACAGGGACGATCACCCCTCCACTTT
v_call: TRBV4-2; clone_size: NA; d_call: TRBD1; j_call: TRBJ1-5; cdr3_aa: CASSPRTGNQPQHF; cdr3_nt: TGTGCCAGCAGCCCCCGGACAGGGAATCAGCCCCAGCATTTT
v_call: TRBV14; clone_size: NA; d_call: TRBD2; j_call: TRBJ2-3; cdr3_aa: CASSQGLAGDPPDTQYF; cdr3_nt: TGTGCCAGCAGCCAAGGGCTAGCGGGAGACCCCCCAGATACGCAGTATTTT
v_call: TRBV30; clone_size: NA; d_call: TRBD2; j_call: TRBJ2-3; cdr3_aa: CAWSVLRGRAFQTDTQYF; cdr3_nt: TGTGCCTGGAGTGTACTTCGCGGGAGGGCCTTTCAGACAGATACGCAGTATTTT
v_call: TRBV2; clone_size: few; d_call: NA; j_call: TRBJ2-1; cdr3_aa: CASSEQGELYNEQFF; cdr3_nt: TGTGCCAGCAGTGAACAGGGCGAGTTATACAATGAGCAGTTCTTC
v_call: TRBV6-1; clone_size: NA; d_call: NA; j_call: TRBJ2-7; cdr3_aa: CASSEAGGGFYEQYF; cdr3_nt: TGTGCCAGCAGTGAAGCCGGCGGGGGCTTTTACGAGCAGTACTTC
v_call: TRBV2; clone_size: once; d_call: NA; j_call: TRBJ2-1; cdr3_aa: CASSEPGSYNEQFF; cdr3_nt: TGTGCCAGCAGTGAACCGGGATCCTACAATGAGCAGTTCTTC
v_call: TRBV29-1; clone_size: NA; d_call: NA; j_call: TRBJ2-1; cdr3_aa: CFTATGAPYNEQFF; cdr3_nt: TGCTTCACCGCAACCGGAGCTCCTTACAATGAGCAGTTCTTC
v_call: TRBV27; clone_size: NA; d_call: NA; j_call: TRBJ1-1; cdr3_aa: CASSLGPNTEAFF; cdr3_nt: TGTGCCAGCAGTCTTGGACCGAACACTGAAGCTTTCTTT
v_call: TRBV11-2; clone_size: NA; d_call: NA; j_call: TRBJ1-1; cdr3_aa: CASSLTQGIAEAFF; cdr3_nt: TGTGCCAGCAGCTTAACCCAGGGGATCGCTGAAGCTTTCTTT
v_call: TRBV3-1/TRBV3-2; clone_size: few; d_call: TRBD1; j_call: TRBJ1-1; cdr3_aa: CASSPRQGNTEAFF; cdr3_nt: TGTGCCAGCAGCCCCCGACAGGGGAACACTGAAGCTTTCTTT
v_call: TRBV18; clone_size: NA; d_call: NA; j_call: TRBJ1-5; cdr3_aa: CASSPGRQEHQPQHF; cdr3_nt: TGTGCCAGCTCACCAGGAAGACAGGAGCATCAGCCCCAGCATTTT
v_call: TRBV28; clone_size: NA; d_call: NA; j_call: TRBJ1-6; cdr3_aa: CASSPQTGGGSPLHF; cdr3_nt: TGTGCCAGCAGTCCGCAGACAGGAGGTGGTTCACCCCTCCACTTT
v_call: TRBV5-4; clone_size: NA; d_call: TRBD2; j_call: TRBJ2-1; cdr3_aa: CATLAGGRNEQFF; cdr3_nt: TGTGCCACCTTAGCGGGAGGAAGGAATGAGCAGTTCTTC
v_call: TRBV11-1; clone_size: few; d_call: NA; j_call: TRBJ2-5; cdr3_aa: CASSLRVGLTQETQYF; cdr3_nt: TGTGCCAGCAGCTTAAGGGTAGGGCTGACTCAAGAGACCCAGTACTTC
v_call: TRBV19; clone_size: NA; d_call: TRBD1; j_call: TRBJ2-5; cdr3_aa: CASSDDRVGTQYF; cdr3_nt: TGTGCCAGTAGTGACGACAGGGTGGGGACCCAGTACTTC
v_call: TRBV7-3; clone_size: NA; d_call: TRBD2; j_call: TRBJ2-1; cdr3_aa: CASSLSASGRNEQFF; cdr3_nt: TGTGCCAGCAGCCTTTCGGCTAGCGGGAGAAATGAGCAGTTCTTC
v_call: TRBV10-3; clone_size: NA; d_call: TRBD2; j_call: TRBJ2-7; cdr3_aa: CAIRGGLAGSSYEQYF; cdr3_nt: TGTGCCATCAGGGGGGGACTAGCGGGATCTTCCTACGAGCAGTACTTC
v_call: TRBV3-1/TRBV3-2; clone_size: NA; d_call: NA; j_call: TRBJ1-3; cdr3_aa: CASSQFDRPVSGNTIYF; cdr3_nt: TGTGCCAGCAGCCAATTCGACAGACCAGTCTCTGGAAACACCATATATTTT
v_call: TRBV6-5; clone_size: NA; d_call: NA; j_call: TRBJ2-7; cdr3_aa: CASSPFGGGLYEQYF; cdr3_nt: TGTGCCAGCTCCCCCTTCGGAGGAGGGCTCTACGAGCAGTACTTC
v_call: TRBV30; clone_size: NA; d_call: NA; j_call: TRBJ1-2; cdr3_aa: CASEGGDRRRYGYTF; cdr3_nt: TGTGCCAGCGAAGGGGGGGACCGAAGACGCTATGGCTACACCTTC
v_call: TRBV19; clone_size: NA; d_call: NA; j_call: TRBJ2-7; cdr3_aa: CASSILPTEAYEQYF; cdr3_nt: TGTGCCAGTAGTATCCTCCCGACAGAGGCCTACGAGCAGTACTTC
v_call: TRBV28; clone_size: once; d_call: NA; j_call: TRBJ1-6; cdr3_aa: CASSDRFVWREGLLNSPLHF; cdr3_nt: TGTGCCAGCAGTGACCGCTTCGTTTGGCGGGAGGGCCTGTTGAATTCACCCCTCCACTTT
v_call: TRBV27; clone_size: NA; d_call: NA; j_call: TRBJ1-6; cdr3_aa: CASGFGYNSPLHF; cdr3_nt: TGTGCCAGCGGGTTCGGCTATAATTCACCCCTCCACTTT
v_call: TRBV27; clone_size: NA; d_call: NA; j_call: TRBJ1-2; cdr3_aa: CASSPITGNYGYTF; cdr3_nt: TGTGCCAGCAGTCCCATCACGGGGAACTATGGCTACACCTTC
v_call: TRBV6-4; clone_size: NA; d_call: NA; j_call: TRBJ1-1; cdr3_aa: CASSSSGTAATEAFF; cdr3_nt: TGTGCCAGCAGTTCTTCCGGGACCGCGGCGACTGAAGCTTTCTTT
v_call: TRBV12-5; clone_size: once; d_call: NA; j_call: TRBJ2-1; cdr3_aa: CASGLAEQFF; cdr3_nt: TGTGCTAGTGGTTTGGCTGAGCAGTTCTTC
v_call: TRBV29-1; clone_size: NA; d_call: NA; j_call: TRBJ2-6; cdr3_aa: CSVDSGANVLTF; cdr3_nt: TGCAGCGTGGACTCTGGGGCCAACGTCCTGACTTTC
v_call: TRBV23-1; clone_size: NA; d_call: NA; j_call: TRBJ2-7; cdr3_aa: CASSQSLQATGEQYF; cdr3_nt: TGCGCCAGCAGTCAATCCTTGCAGGCCACCGGCGAGCAGTACTTC
v_call: TRBV4-1; clone_size: NA; d_call: NA; j_call: TRBJ2-2; cdr3_aa: CASSQAGVGTGELFF; cdr3_nt: TGCGCCAGCAGCCAAGCGGGAGTCGGGACCGGGGAGCTGTTTTTT
v_call: TRBV29-1; clone_size: NA; d_call: TRBD1; j_call: TRBJ1-1; cdr3_aa: CSVGATGNLKNTEAFF; cdr3_nt: TGCAGCGTTGGGGCGACAGGGAATTTAAAGAACACTGAAGCTTTCTTT
v_call: TRBV6-2/TRBV6-3; clone_size: NA; d_call: NA; j_call: TRBJ2-1; cdr3_aa: CASSPQVDYNEQFF; cdr3_nt: TGTGCCAGCAGTCCGCAGGTAGACTACAATGAGCAGTTCTTC
v_call: TRBV9; clone_size: NA; d_call: NA; j_call: TRBJ2-5; cdr3_aa: CASSVGTSSQWGETQYF; cdr3_nt: TGTGCCAGCAGCGTCGGGACGAGCAGTCAGTGGGGAGAGACCCAGTACTTC
v_call: TRBV7-8; clone_size: NA; d_call: TRBD1; j_call: TRBJ2-3; cdr3_aa: CASSFGTVGADTQYF; cdr3_nt: TGTGCCAGCAGCTTTGGGACAGTAGGGGCAGATACGCAGTATTTT
v_call: TRBV28; clone_size: NA; d_call: NA; j_call: TRBJ1-5; cdr3_aa: CASSFLEGAASNQPQHF; cdr3_nt: TGTGCCAGCAGTTTTCTGGAAGGGGCAGCGAGCAATCAGCCCCAGCATTTT
v_call: TRBV24-1; clone_size: NA; d_call: NA; j_call: TRBJ2-1; cdr3_aa: CATSDAGPYNEQFF; cdr3_nt: TGTGCCACCAGTGACGCAGGCCCCTACAATGAGCAGTTCTTC
v_call: TRBV4-1; clone_size: NA; d_call: TRBD1; j_call: TRBJ2-7; cdr3_aa: CASSFGQGPSYEQYF; cdr3_nt: TGCGCCAGCAGCTTCGGACAGGGTCCCTCCTACGAGCAGTACTTC
v_call: TRBV19; clone_size: once; d_call: TRBD1; j_call: TRBJ2-3; cdr3_aa: CASSMTGGHTDTQYF; cdr3_nt: TGTGCCAGTAGTATGACAGGGGGACACACAGATACGCAGTATTTT
v_call: TRBV6-5; clone_size: NA; d_call: NA; j_call: TRBJ2-1; cdr3_aa: CASSYSGASSYEQFF; cdr3_nt: TGTGCCAGCAGTTACTCTGGGGCCTCGTCATATGAGCAGTTCTTC
v_call: TRBV21-1; clone_size: once; d_call: NA; j_call: TRBJ2-3; cdr3_aa: CASSKRGIAGGAKDTQYF; cdr3_nt: TGTGCCAGCAGCAAACGGGGGATAGCGGGAGGTGCTAAAGATACGCAGTATTTT
v_call: TRBV29-1; clone_size: NA; d_call: TRBD2; j_call: TRBJ2-1; cdr3_aa: CSATTSGRNEQFF; cdr3_nt: TGCAGCGCAACGACTAGCGGGAGAAATGAGCAGTTCTTC
v_call: TRBV6-5; clone_size: NA; d_call: NA; j_call: TRBJ2-7; cdr3_aa: CASQGLGYEQYF; cdr3_nt: TGTGCCAGTCAGGGGCTTGGCTACGAGCAGTACTTC
v_call: TRBV2; clone_size: few; d_call: NA; j_call: TRBJ2-7; cdr3_aa: CASSVSRAGQRSYEQYF; cdr3_nt: TGTGCCAGCAGTGTGTCCCGTGCTGGCCAAAGATCCTACGAGCAGTACTTC
v_call: TRBV27; clone_size: once; d_call: NA; j_call: TRBJ1-6; cdr3_aa: CASSSSSGYSPLHF; cdr3_nt: TGTGCCAGCAGTTCCTCTTCGGGGTATTCACCCCTCCACTTT
v_call: TRBV5-6; clone_size: NA; d_call: NA; j_call: TRBJ1-5; cdr3_aa: CASTWRDQPQHF; cdr3_nt: TGTGCCAGCACGTGGAGGGATCAGCCCCAGCATTTT